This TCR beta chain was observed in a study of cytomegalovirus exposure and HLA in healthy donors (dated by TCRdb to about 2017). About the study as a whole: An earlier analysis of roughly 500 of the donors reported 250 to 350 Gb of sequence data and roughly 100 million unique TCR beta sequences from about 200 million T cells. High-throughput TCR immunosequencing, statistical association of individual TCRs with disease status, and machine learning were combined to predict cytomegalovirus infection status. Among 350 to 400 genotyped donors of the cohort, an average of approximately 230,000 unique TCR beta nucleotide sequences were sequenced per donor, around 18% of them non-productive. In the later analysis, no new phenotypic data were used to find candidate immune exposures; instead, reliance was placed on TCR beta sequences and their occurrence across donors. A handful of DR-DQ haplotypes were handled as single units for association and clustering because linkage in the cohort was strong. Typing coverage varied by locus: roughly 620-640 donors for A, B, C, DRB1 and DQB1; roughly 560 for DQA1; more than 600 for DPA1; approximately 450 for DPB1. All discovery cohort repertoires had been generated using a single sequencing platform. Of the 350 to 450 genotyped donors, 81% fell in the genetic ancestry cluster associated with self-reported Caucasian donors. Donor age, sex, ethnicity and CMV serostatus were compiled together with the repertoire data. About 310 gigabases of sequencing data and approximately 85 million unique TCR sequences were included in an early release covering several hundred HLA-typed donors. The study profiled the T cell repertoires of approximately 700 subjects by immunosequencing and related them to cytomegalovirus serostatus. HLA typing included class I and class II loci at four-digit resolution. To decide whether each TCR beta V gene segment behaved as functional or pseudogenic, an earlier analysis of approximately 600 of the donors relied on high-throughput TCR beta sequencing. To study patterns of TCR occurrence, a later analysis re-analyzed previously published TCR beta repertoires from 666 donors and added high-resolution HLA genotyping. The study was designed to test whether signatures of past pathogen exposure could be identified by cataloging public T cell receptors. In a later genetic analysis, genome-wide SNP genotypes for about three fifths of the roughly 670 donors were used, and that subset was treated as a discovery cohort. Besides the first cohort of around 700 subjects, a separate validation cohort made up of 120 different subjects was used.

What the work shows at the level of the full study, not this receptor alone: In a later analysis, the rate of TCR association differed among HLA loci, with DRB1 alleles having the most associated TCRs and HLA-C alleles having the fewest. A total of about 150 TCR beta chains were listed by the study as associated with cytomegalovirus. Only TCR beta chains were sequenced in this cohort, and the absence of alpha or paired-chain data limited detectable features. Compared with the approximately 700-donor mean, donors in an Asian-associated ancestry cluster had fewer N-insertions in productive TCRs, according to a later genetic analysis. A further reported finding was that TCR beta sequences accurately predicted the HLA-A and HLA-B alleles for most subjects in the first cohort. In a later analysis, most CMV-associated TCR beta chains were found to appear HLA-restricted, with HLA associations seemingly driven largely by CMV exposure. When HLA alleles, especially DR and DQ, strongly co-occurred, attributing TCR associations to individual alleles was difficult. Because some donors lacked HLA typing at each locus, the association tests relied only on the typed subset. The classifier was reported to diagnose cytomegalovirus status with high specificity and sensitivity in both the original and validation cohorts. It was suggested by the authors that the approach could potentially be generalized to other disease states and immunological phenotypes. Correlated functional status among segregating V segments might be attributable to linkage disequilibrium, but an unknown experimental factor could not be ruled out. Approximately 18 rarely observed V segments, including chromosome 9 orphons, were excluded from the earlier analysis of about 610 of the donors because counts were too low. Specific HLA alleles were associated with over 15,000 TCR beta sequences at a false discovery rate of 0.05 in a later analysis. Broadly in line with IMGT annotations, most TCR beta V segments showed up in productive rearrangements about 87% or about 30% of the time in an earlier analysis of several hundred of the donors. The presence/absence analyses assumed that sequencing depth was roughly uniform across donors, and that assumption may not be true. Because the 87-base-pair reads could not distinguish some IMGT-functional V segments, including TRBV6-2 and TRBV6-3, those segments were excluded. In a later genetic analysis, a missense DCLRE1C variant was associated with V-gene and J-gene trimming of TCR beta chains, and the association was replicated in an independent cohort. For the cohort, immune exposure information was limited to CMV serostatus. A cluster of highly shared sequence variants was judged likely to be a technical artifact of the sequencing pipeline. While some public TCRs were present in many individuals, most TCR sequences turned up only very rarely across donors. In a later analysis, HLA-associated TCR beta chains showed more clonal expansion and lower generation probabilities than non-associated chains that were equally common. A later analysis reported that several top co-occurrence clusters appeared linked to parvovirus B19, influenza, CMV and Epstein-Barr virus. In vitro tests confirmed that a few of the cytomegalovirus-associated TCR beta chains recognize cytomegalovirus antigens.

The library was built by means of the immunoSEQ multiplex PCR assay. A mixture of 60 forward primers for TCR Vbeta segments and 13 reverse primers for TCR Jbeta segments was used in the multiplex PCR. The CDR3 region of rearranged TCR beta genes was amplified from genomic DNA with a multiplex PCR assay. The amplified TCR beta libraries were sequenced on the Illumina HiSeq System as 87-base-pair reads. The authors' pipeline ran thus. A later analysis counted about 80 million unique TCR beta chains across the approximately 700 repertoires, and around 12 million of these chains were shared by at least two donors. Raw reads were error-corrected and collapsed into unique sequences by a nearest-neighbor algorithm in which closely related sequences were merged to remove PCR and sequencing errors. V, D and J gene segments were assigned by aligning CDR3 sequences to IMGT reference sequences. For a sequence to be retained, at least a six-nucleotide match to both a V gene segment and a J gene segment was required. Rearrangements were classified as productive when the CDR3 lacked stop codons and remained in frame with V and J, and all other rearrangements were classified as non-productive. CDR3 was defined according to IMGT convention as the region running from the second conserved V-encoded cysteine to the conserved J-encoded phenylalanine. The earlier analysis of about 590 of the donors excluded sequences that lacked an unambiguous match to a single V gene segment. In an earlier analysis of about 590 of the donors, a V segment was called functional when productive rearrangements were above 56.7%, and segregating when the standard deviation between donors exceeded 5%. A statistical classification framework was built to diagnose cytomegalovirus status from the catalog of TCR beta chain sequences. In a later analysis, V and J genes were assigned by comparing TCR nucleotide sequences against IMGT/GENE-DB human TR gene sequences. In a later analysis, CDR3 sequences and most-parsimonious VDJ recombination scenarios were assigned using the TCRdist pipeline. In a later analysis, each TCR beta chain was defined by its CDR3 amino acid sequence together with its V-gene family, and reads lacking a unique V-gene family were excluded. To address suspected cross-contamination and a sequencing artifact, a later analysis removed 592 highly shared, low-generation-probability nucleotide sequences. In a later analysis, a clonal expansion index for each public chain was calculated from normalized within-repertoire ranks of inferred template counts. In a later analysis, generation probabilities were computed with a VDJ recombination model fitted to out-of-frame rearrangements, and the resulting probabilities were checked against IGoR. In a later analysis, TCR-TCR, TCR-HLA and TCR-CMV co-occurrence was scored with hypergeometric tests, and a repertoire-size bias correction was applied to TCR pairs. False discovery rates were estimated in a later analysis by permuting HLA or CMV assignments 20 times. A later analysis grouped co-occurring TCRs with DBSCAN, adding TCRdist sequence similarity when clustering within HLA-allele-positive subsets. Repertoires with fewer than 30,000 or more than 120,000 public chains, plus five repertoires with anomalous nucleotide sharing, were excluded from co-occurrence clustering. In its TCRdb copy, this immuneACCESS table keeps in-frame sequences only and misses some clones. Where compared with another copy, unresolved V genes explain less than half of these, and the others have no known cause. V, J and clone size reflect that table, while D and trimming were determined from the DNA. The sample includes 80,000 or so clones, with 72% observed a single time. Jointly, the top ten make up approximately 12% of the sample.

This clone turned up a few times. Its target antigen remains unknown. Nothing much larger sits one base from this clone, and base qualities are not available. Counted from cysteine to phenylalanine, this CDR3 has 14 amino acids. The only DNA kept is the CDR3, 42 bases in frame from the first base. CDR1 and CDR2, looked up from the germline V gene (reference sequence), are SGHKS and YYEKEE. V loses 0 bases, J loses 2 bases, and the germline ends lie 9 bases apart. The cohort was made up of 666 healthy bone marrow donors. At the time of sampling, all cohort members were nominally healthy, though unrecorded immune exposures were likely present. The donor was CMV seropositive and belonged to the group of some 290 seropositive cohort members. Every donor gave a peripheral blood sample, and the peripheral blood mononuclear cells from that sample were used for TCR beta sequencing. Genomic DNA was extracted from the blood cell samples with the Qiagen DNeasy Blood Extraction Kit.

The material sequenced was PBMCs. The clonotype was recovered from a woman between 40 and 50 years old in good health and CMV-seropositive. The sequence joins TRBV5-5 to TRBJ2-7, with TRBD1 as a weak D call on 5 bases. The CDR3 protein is CASSLAKGPYEQYF. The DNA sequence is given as TGTGCCAGCAGCTTGGCCAAGGGGCCCTACGAGCAGTACTTC.